This T cell receptor beta chain was observed in a study of a mutant IDH1 vaccine in newly diagnosed glioma. Study-wide context: Antecedent treatment encompassed radiotherapy, temozolomide, or their combination; the majority received both.

Sequencing used immunoSEQ multiplex PCR; TCRdb keeps in-frame clones, though not all of them. Of 110,000 or so clones listed, 85% to 90% were seen once; the top ten hold roughly 0.65%. The ends were cut back, 1 base at V and 10 bases at J, with 14 bases in the middle. Germline V gene lookup returns CDR1 GTSNPN and CDR2 SVGIG (reference sequence). The CDR3 spans 14 residues. Indicated time point: week 11, during vaccination. Vaccination comprised doses that each held 300 ug of mutant IDH1 20-mer peptide, plus topical imiquimod. Comments on this clone: What it binds is not known.

V usage is TRBV30 and J usage is TRBJ1-6, with D maybe TRBD1 (6 bases). The material sequenced was PBMCs, taken from a glioma patient whose treatment included an IDH1 peptide vaccine. The receptor comes from a woman aged 45-65 years with glioma. CDR3: CAWSADSLWSPLHF. DNA of the CDR3: TGTGCCTGGAGTGCGGACAGCCTTTGGTCACCCCTCCACTTT.